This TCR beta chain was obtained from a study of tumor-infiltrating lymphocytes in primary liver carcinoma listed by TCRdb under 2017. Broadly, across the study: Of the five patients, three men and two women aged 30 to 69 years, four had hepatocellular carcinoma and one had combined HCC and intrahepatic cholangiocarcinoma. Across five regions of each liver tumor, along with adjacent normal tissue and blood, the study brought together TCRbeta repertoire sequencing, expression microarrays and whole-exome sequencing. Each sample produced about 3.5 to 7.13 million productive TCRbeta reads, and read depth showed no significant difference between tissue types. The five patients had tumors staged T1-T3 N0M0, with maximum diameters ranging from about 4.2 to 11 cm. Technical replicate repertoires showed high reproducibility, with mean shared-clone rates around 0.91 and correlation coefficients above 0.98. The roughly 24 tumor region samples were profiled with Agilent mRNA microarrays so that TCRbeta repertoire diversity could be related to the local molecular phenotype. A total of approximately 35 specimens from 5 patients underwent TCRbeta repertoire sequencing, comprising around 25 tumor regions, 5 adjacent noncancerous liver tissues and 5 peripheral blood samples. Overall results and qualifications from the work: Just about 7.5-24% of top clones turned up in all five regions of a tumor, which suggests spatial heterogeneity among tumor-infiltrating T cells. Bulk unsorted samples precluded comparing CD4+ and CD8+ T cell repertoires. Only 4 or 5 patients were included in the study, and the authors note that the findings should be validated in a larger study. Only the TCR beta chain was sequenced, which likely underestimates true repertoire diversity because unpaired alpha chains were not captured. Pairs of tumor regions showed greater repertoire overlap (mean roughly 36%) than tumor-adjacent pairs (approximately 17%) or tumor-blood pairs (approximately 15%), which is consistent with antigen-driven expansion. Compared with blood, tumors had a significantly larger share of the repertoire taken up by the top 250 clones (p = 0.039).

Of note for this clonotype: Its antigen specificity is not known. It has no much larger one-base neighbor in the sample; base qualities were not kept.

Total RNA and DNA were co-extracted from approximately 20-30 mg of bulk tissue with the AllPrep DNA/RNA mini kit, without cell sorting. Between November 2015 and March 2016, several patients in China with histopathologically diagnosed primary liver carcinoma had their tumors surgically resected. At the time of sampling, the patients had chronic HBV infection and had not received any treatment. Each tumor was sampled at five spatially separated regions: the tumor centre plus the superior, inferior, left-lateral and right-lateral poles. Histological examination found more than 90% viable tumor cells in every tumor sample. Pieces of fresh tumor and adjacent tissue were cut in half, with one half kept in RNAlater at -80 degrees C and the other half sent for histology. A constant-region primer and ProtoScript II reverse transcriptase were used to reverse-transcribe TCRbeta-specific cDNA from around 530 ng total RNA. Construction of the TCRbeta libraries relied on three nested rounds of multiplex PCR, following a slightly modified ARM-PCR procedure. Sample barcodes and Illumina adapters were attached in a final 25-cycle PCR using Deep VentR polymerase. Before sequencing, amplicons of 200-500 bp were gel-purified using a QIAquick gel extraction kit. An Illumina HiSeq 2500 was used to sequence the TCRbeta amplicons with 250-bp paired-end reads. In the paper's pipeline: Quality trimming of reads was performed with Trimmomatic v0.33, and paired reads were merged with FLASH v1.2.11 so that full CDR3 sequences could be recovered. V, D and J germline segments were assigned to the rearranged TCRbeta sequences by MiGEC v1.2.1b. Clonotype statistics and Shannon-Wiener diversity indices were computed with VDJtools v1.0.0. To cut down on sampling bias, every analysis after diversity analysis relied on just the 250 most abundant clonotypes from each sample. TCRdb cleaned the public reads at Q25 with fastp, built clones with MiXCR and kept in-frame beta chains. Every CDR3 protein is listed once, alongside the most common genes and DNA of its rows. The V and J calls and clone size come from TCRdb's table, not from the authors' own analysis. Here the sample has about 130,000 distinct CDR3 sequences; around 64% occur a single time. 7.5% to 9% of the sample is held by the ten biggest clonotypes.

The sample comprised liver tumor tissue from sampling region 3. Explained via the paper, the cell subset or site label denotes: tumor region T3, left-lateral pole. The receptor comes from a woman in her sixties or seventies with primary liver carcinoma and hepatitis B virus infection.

The DNA sequence reads TGTGCCAGCAGCTGGGGACAGGGGATGGACATTCAGTACTTC. Its translation is CASSWGQGMDIQYF. Recombination joined TRBV28 with TRBJ2-4; 10 bases in the junction line up with TRBD1. After removal of 6 bases from V and 8 bases from J, the junction retains 7 bases not matched to a gene. From the cysteine up to the phenylalanine, the CDR3 has a length of 14 residues. Just CDR3 DNA is preserved here, 42 bases in frame from base 1. The germline V gene yields MDHEN for CDR1 and SYDVKM for CDR2.